Listed here are 8 T cell receptor beta chains from one sample, sequenced in a study of T-cell reconstitution after alpha-beta-depleted transplantation in children. Library preparation (for TCRbeta) was performed with unique molecular identifiers. Using its own MiXCR run on the PCR reads, TCRdb lists one record per CDR3 protein. The repertoire has about 210,000 distinct CDR3 sequences, approximately 15% of them found once; the top ten carry around 44%. Sample: PBMCs, mostly from graft donor cells, taken 360 days after TCRalphabeta/CD19-depleted stem cell transplant. The receptor set was obtained from a male patient aged 2-15 years who had a stem cell transplant for acute lymphoblastic leukemia, so the T cells may come from the graft donor.

The chain links TRBV5-5 to TRBJ1-4; tentatively, D is TRBD1 (5 bases). The germline V and J ends were trimmed by 3 bases and 8 bases, with 17 bases remaining between them. Germline CDR1 reads SGHKS; CDR2 reads YYEKEE (reference sequence). CDR3 size: 15 residues. This CDR3 reads CASSSYIRDSEKLFF. In nucleotides, the CDR3 is TGTGCCAGCAGCTCTTACATCAGGGATTCGGAAAAACTGTTTTTT. The whole variable domain, remainder taken from reference TRBV5-5 and TRBJ1-4, is DAGVTQSPTHLIKTRGQQVTLRCSPISGHKSVSWYQQVLGQGPQFIFQYYEKEERGRGNFPDRFSARQFPNYSSELNVNALLLGDSALYLCASSSYIRDSEKLFFGSGTQLSVL.

This clonotype was detected only a few times. This sequence joins TRBV7-2 and TRBJ2-3; the D gene is possibly TRBD2 (7 bases). Germline values: CDR1 SGHTA, CDR2 FQGNSA. The CDR3 extends over 15 amino acids. V was clipped by 1 base and J by 8 bases, with 16 bases between them. CDR3 in DNA: TGTGCCAGCAGCTTAGTGGGTGGGGGGGCCGCTACGCAGTATTTT. Residues: CASSLVGGGAATQYF.

This clonotype showed up many times. The chain uses TRBV6-5 and TRBJ1-1, with D tentatively TRBD1 (6 bases). V shed 0 bases and J shed 4 bases, with 12 bases lying between them. The CDR3 consists of 15 residues. Per the germline V gene, CDR1 is MNHEY and CDR2 is SVGAGI. CDR3 sequence: CASSYSQGMGTEAFF. Written as DNA, the CDR3 is TGTGCCAGCAGTTACTCGCAGGGGATGGGCACTGAAGCTTTCTTT.

The chain links TRBV6-5 to TRBJ2-5; 9 bases map to TRBD1. The CDR3 is 15 amino acids. Germline assignment: CDR1 MNHEY and CDR2 SVGAGI. With 3 bases clipped from V and 5 bases from J, the junction kept 7 bases outside the gene matches. The CDR3 sequence: CASSYSGQGRETQYF. CDR3 nucleotides: TGTGCCAGCAGTTATTCGGGACAGGGCCGGGAGACCCAGTACTTC.

The chain joins TRBV5-1 to TRBJ1-4; 8 bases are a match to TRBD1. Germline lookup yields CDR1 SGHRS and CDR2 YFSETQ. Trimming at V came to 5 bases and at J to 8 bases, leaving 14 bases not matched to a gene. There are 16 residues in the CDR3. CDR3 in amino acids: CASRRGPTGGDEKLFF. For the CDR3, the DNA is TGCGCCAGCAGGAGGGGCCCAACAGGGGGGGACGAAAAACTGTTTTTT.

This clonotype has at least ten counts. This chain connects TRBV3-1 to TRBJ2-7; D uncertain. V lost 5 bases and J lost 2, with 4 bases in between. CDR1 LGHDT and CDR2 YNNKEL come from the germline V gene (reference sequence). The length of the CDR3 is 11 residues. The CDR3 DNA is TGTGCCAGCAGCAGGGCCTACGAGCAGTACTTC. Translating gives CASSRAYEQYF.

This clonotype turned up a few times. An end of the junction differs from the germline gene, which may be a read error. This rearrangement joins TRBV7-7 to TRBJ2-2; the D is unclear. Germline V gives CDR1 SSHAT, CDR2 FNYEAQ (reference sequence). This CDR3 is 15 amino acids long. CDR3 bases: TGTGCTAGCAGCTTGGGTCAGGTGAACACCGGGGAGCTGTTTTTT. This sequence encodes CASSLGQVNTGELFF.

The gene calls are TRBV12-3 or TRBV12-4 and TRBJ2-7; TRBD1 matches 7 bases. V was pared by 8 bases and J by 0 bases, with 10 bases of the junction left unmatched. The CDR3 spans 15 residues. The DNA of the CDR3 is TGTGCCAGCGGGGCTTACGACAGGGACTCCTACGAGCAGTACTTC. Protein sequence: CASGAYDRDSYEQYF.